This TCR beta chain was sequenced during a study of post-analysis software for immune sequencing data. Background on the study: Progressive-relapsing, secondary progressive and relapsing-remitting multiple sclerosis were among the disease courses included. Findings and caveats of the study: Clustering by F measure revealed strong co-clustering among samples prepared together in one batch. About five TRBV segments were more frequent in patients than controls; TRBV5-6, TRBV5-1 and TRBV20-1 belonged to this group.

The CDR3 is made up of 19 amino acids. CDR1 and CDR2 (germline): SGHNT, YYREEE (reference sequence). V shed 4 bases, J shed 0 bases, and the junction held 13 bases outside the gene matches. Unique molecular identifiers tagged the TCR beta cDNA libraries. The authors obtained roughly 500,000 cDNA molecules from roughly 1 to 10 million T cells. TCRdb re-called the PCR reads through MiXCR, storing one row per CDR3 protein. The sample includes 150,000 or so distinct CDR3 sequences, 35% to 40% of them seen just once. This clonotype was seen more than once but under ten times. As yet, its antigen is unknown.

Here the sequenced sample was blood, taken after autologous hematopoietic stem cell transplantation. V is TRBV5-4 and J is TRBJ2-6, with 7 positions matching TRBD1. This receptor was obtained from a girl under 18 with multiple sclerosis. CDR3 residues: CASSKGTELFSSGANVLTF. In DNA, the CDR3 is TGTGCCAGCAGCAAAGGGACAGAACTTTTCAGCTCTGGGGCCAACGTCCTGACTTTC.